This is a list of T cell receptor beta chains from one sample in a study of Graves' ophthalmopathy and Graves' hyperthyroidism. TCRdb itself ran the multiplex PCR reads through MiXCR, one entry per CDR3 protein. Among 500,000 to 700,000 distinct CDR3 sequences listed, about two fifths were seen once. The sequenced sample consisted of peripheral blood or thyroid tissue (not recorded which). The receptors were sampled from an adult man with Graves' hyperthyroidism. CDR3s include the opening cysteine and the closing phenylalanine or tryptophan. The D gene is left open where the match is weak. Not all rows give a size; the values are once, few, many and, for expanded clones, a class.

clone_size | j_call | d_call | v_call | cdr3_aa | cdr3_nt
many | TRBJ2-7 | . | TRBV7-9 | CASSGQAYEQYF | TGTGCCAGCAGCGGTCAGGCCTACGAGCAGTACTTC
. | TRBJ1-1 | . | TRBV5-4 | CASSLPGPDMNTEAFF | TGTGCCAGCAGCTTGCCAGGCCCGGATATGAACACTGAAGCTTTCTTT
. | TRBJ2-3 | . | TRBV5-4 | CASSLDGRFGTDTQYF | TGTGCCAGCAGCTTGGACGGCCGATTTGGCACAGATACGCAGTATTTT
. | TRBJ1-4 | . | TRBV5-1 | CASSLGGVPYANEKLFF | TGCGCCAGCAGCTTGGGGGGAGTGCCTTACGCTAATGAAAAACTGTTTTTT
. | TRBJ1-4 | . | TRBV7-9 | CASSLRSGEKLFF | TGTGCCAGCAGCCTAAGATCAGGGGAAAAACTGTTTTTT
few | TRBJ1-2 | . | TRBV2 | CASSELGDGYTF | TGTGCCAGCAGTGAATTGGGCGATGGCTACACCTTC
. | TRBJ1-6 | . | TRBV3-1 | CASSHGENSPLHF | TGTGCCAGCAGCCACGGGGAAAATTCACCCCTCCACTTT
. | TRBJ2-3 | TRBD1 | TRBV25-1 | CASSAIGQGVTDTQYF | TGTGCCAGCAGTGCAATAGGACAGGGAGTCACAGATACGCAGTATTTT
few | TRBJ1-1 | TRBD1 | TRBV9 | CASSADRANTEAFF | TGTGCCAGCAGCGCTGACAGGGCGAACACTGAAGCTTTCTTT
many | TRBJ1-5 | . | TRBV6-5 | CASSYTSNQPQHF | TGTGCCAGCAGTTACACTAGCAATCAGCCCCAGCATTTT
. | TRBJ1-5 | . | TRBV19 | CASTPGAVPRSQHF | TGTGCCAGTACCCCCGGGGCAGTTCCCAGGTCCCAGCATTTT
. | TRBJ1-2 | . | TRBV10-3 | CAISESGSGTSRGYTF | TGTGCCATCAGTGAGTCAGGCAGCGGGACTTCCCGGGGCTACACCTTC
many | TRBJ1-1 | . | TRBV29-1 | CSVDIGTEAFF | TGCAGCGTTGATATCGGGACTGAAGCTTTCTTT